The text below deals with one T cell receptor beta chain. Its antigen is unknown. The data were taken from a study of cytomegalovirus exposure and HLA in healthy donors. Primers included in the PCR were 60 Vbeta and 13 Jbeta primers. Using immunoSEQ multiplex PCR, the repertoire was profiled, and TCRdb retains in-frame clones only, with some absent. The table has 95,000 to 150,000 clones, more than 75% seen once. Study observations and caveats: A later analysis revealed that TCR association rates differed between HLA loci, peaking at DRB1 and bottoming out at HLA-C. In a later analysis, V- and J-gene trimming of beta chains associated with a DCLRE1C missense variant, replicated independently. The sole available immune exposure information was CMV serostatus. The study flagged 150 to 200 TCR beta chains as cytomegalovirus-associated.

The CDR3 is made up of 17 amino acids. V was clipped by 3 bases and J by 5 bases; unmatched bases: 13. The germline gives CDR1 LGHNA, CDR2 YSLEER. The sequenced sample was PBMCs. The chain has TRBV4-3 and TRBJ2-5; 9 positions agree with TRBD1. This receptor was obtained from a woman aged 60-70 years in good health and CMV-seropositive. CDR3 sequence reads: CASSQDTSGTGWETQYF. The DNA of the CDR3 is TGCGCCAGCAGCCAGGATACCTCCGGGACAGGGTGGGAGACCCAGTACTTC.